This entry lists 16 T cell receptor beta chains sequenced from one sample in a study of blood T cell repertoires in COVID-19. Some clones are missing from TCRdb's copy, which holds only in-frame ones; the method was immunoSEQ multiplex PCR. The sample consists of approximately 70,000 clones, approximately 80% of them appearing once. What was sequenced was peripheral blood. The receptors here all came from a woman at least 80 years old with acute or convalescent COVID-19.

This clone came up once. The rearrangement uses TRBV29-1 and TRBJ2-2; TRBD2 might be the D (5 bases). The CDR3 length is 14 residues. Trimming cost V 7 bases and J 6 bases, with 18 bases left between them. Germline V CDR1 and CDR2: SQVTM, ANQGSEA. The chain's CDR3 is CSAQWSGGAGELFF. The CDR3 DNA follows: TGCAGCGCCCAGTGGTCAGGAGGTGCCGGGGAGCTGTTTTTT.

This clone was found once. The chain employs TRBV3-1 (or the pseudogene TRBV3-2) and TRBJ2-2; TRBD1 aligns across 8 bases. The CDR3 sequence is 15 residues long. Germline V gene sequence: CDR1 LGHDT, CDR2 YNNKEL (reference sequence). The V gene end was trimmed by 3 bases and the J gene end by 6 bases; junction bases not matched to a gene: 6. The CDR3 coding sequence is TGTGCCAGCAGCCACTCTACAGGGGGAGCCGGGGAGCTGTTTTTT. Translating gives CASSHSTGGAGELFF.

The genes are TRBV5-1 and TRBJ2-2, with D perhaps matching TRBD2 (7 bases). The CDR3 is made up of 17 amino acids. Germline values: CDR1 SGHRS, CDR2 YFSETQ. The V and J ends lost 4 bases and 2 bases respectively, with 18 bases between them. CDR3 in DNA: TGCGCCAGCAGCCCTCCGGGGGGCTCCGTCAACACCGGGGAGCTGTTTTTT. It is translated as CASSPPGGSVNTGELFF.

J is TRBJ2-2 and V is TRBV4-2, with D perhaps matching TRBD2 (6 bases). Germline V gives CDR1 LGHNA, CDR2 YNFKEQ. This CDR3 has 16 residues. V lost 0 bases and J 6 bases, leaving 14 bases between the germline ends. The CDR3 DNA reads as TGTGCCAGCAGCCAAGAATTGGGGGGAGTAGCCGGGGAGCTGTTTTTT. Protein: CASSQELGGVAGELFF.

The CDR3 DNA reads as TGTGCCAGAAGCTTAGCGGCGGGGCAGTACTTC. This translates into CARSLAAGQYF. The J gene is TRBJ2-7, the V gene TRBV7-5; no DNA check was done on the table's D call, TRBD2. TRBV7-5 is an annotated pseudogene. CDR3 length: 11 residues.

On this clone: The same CDR3 also results from other DNA sequences found in this sample. The chain is built from TRBV6-1 and TRBJ1-6, with D uncertain. V was shortened by 3 bases and J by 0 bases, with 6 bases between the two germline ends. The CDR3 consists of 15 residues. Germline CDR1 and CDR2: MNHNS and SASEGT. CDR3 residues: CASSEGSSYNSPLHF. In DNA form, the CDR3 reads TGTGCCAGCAGTGAGGGGAGCTCCTATAATTCACCCCTCCACTTT.

The rearrangement joins TRBV6-1 to TRBJ2-3; 8 bases line up with TRBD2. Trimming removed 2 bases from V and 5 bases from J; junction bases left unmatched: 3. This CDR3 has 14 amino acids. Germline V gene sequence: CDR1 MNHNS, CDR2 SASEGT. CDR3 nucleotides: TGTGCCAGCAGTGAACGGGGGGGAGGAGATACGCAGTATTTT. Translation gives CASSERGGGDTQYF.

The rearrangement uses TRBV11-2 and TRBJ2-5, with 7 bases lining up with TRBD1. This CDR3 is built from 15 residues. V was pared by 5 bases and J by 3 bases, with 9 bases of the junction left unmatched. The V gene's germline CDR1 is SGHAT and CDR2 FQNNGV. The CDR3 DNA reads as TGTGCCAGCAGCATTAACCCCGGGACAGAAGAGACCCAGTACTTC. Its translation: CASSINPGTEETQYF.

V usage is TRBV10-3 and J usage is TRBJ1-3; a weak D match, TRBD1 (5 bases). The CDR3 contains 17 residues. The germline V and J ends were trimmed by 2 bases and 4 bases, with 18 bases remaining between them. CDR1 is ENHRY, CDR2 SYGVKD, per germline. CDR3 residues: CAISEAQARGLGNTIYF. The CDR3 DNA sequence: TGTGCCATCAGTGAGGCACAGGCTAGGGGCCTCGGAAACACCATATATTTT.

The chain combines TRBV11-3 with TRBJ2-5; 8 bases line up with TRBD1. This CDR3 is 15 amino acids long. The V gene's germline CDR1 is SGHNT and CDR2 YENEEA. Trimming at V came to 2 bases and at J to 4 bases, leaving 6 bases not matched to a gene. Here the CDR3 reads CASSLTGGGPETQYF. DNA of the CDR3: TGTGCCAGCAGCTTAACAGGGGGAGGCCCAGAGACCCAGTACTTC.

This chain joins TRBV5-1 and TRBJ1-6; D uncertain. The germline V gene has CDR1 SGHRS and CDR2 YFSETQ. Trimming left V 2 bases short and J 4 bases short, with 10 bases between. The CDR3 totals 15 residues. As DNA, the CDR3 is TGCGCCAGCAGCTTTGACCGGGGATATAATTCACCCCTCCACTTT. Protein sequence: CASSFDRGYNSPLHF.

V and J are TRBV19 and TRBJ2-1; 9 bases match TRBD1. CDR1 LNHDA and CDR2 SQIVND come from the germline V gene (reference sequence). There are 16 residues in the CDR3. V trimming: 1 base; J trimming: 4 bases; junction bases outside the gene matches: 5. CDR3 DNA sequence: TGTGCCAGTAGTATAGGAACAGGGGGCTTATACAATGAGCAGTTCTTC. Protein sequence: CASSIGTGGLYNEQFF.

This rearrangement joins TRBV19 to TRBJ1-5, with D tentatively TRBD1 (5 bases). This CDR3 contains 13 residues. Trimming took off 4 bases at V and 5 bases at J, with 9 bases between the two ends. Germline V gene data show CDR1 as LNHDA and CDR2 as SQIVND (reference sequence). The CDR3 sequence is CASSTARDQPQHF. The CDR3 DNA follows: TGTGCCAGTAGTACCGCCAGGGATCAGCCCCAGCATTTT.

The genes are TRBV4-1 and TRBJ1-1; TRBD1 agrees at 7 bases. Germline V gene sequence: CDR1 MGHRA, CDR2 YSYEKL. The ends lost 1 base at V and 0 bases at J; junction bases unmatched: 2. The CDR3 is 15 residues long. CDR3 sequence: CASSQVDRVNTEAFF. The CDR3 DNA sequence: TGCGCCAGCAGCCAAGTAGACAGGGTGAACACTGAAGCTTTCTTT.

This clone was picked up a small number of times. The J gene is TRBJ1-2, the V gene TRBV11-2; 7 bases are shared with TRBD1. J lost 3 bases, V lost 6 bases, and 4 bases had no gene match. This CDR3 spans 13 amino acids. CDR1 SGHAT and CDR2 FQNNGV come from the germline V gene. CDR3 sequence: CASRETGYYGYTF. For the CDR3, the DNA is TGTGCCAGCAGGGAGACAGGGTACTATGGCTACACCTTC.

The chain carries TRBV3-1 (or the pseudogene TRBV3-2) and TRBJ2-5; 8 bases align to TRBD2. This CDR3 spans 16 amino acids. V shed 5 bases and J 0 bases; nucleotides not matched to a gene: 8. CDR1 LGHDT and CDR2 YNNKEL come from the germline V gene (reference sequence). This CDR3 is CASSLAGGQHQETQYF. CDR3 bases: TGTGCCAGCAGCTTGGCGGGGGGCCAACACCAAGAGACCCAGTACTTC.